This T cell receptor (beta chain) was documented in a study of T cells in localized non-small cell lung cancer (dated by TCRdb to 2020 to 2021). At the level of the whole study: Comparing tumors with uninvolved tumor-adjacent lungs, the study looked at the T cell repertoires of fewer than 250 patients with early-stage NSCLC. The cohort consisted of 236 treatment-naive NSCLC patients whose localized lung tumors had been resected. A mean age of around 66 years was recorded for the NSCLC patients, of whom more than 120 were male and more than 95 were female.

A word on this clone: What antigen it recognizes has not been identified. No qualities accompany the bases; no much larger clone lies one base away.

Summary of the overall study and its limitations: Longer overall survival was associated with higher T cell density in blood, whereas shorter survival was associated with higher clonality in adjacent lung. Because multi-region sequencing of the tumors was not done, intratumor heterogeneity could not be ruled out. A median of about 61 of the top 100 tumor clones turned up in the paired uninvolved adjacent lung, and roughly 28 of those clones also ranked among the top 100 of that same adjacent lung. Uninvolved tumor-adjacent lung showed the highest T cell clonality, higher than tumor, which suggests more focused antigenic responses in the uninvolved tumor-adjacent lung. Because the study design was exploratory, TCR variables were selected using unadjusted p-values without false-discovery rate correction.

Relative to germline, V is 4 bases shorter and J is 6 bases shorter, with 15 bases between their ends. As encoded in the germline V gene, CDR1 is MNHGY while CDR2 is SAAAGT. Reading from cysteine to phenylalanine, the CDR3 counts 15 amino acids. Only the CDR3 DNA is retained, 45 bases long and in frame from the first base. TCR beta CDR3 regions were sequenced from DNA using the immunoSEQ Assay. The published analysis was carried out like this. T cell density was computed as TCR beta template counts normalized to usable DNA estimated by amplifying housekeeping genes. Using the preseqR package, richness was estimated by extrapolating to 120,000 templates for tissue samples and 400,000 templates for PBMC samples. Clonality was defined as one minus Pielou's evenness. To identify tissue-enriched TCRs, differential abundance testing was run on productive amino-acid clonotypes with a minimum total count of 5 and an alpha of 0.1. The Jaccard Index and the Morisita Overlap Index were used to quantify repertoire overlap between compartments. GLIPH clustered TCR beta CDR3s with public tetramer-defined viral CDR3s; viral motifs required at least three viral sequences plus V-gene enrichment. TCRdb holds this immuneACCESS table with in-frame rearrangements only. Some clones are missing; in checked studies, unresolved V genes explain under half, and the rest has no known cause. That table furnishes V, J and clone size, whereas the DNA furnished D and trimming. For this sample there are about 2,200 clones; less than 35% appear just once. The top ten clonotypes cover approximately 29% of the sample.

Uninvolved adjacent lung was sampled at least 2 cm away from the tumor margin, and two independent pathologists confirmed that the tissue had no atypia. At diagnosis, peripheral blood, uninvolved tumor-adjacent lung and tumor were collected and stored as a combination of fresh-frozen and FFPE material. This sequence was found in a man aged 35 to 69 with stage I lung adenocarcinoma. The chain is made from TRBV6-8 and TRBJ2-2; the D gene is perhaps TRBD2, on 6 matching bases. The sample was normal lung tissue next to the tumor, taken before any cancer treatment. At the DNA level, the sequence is TGTGCCAGCAGTTCCTACGGGGGAGCCCCCGGGGAGCTGTTTTTT. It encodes CASSSYGGAPGELFF.